Listed below are T cell receptor beta chains from one sample, sequenced in a study of blood T cell repertoires in COVID-19. Clones were read by immunoSEQ multiplex PCR, and TCRdb kept only the in-frame ones, dropping some. Among approximately 440,000 clones listed, roughly 87% were seen once. Sequencing was performed on PBMCs or T cells enriched from blood (not recorded which). These receptors originate from a man aged 18 to 30 who had recovered from COVID-19. The conserved cysteine and the conserved F or W are not part of the CDR3 here. D genes are given only for firm matches.

CDR3: ASSQPRDRGHTIY
J: TRBJ1-3
D: TRBD1
V: TRBV4-1

CDR3: ASSFAGTVNEQY
J: TRBJ2-7
D: TRBD1
V: TRBV19

CDR3: ASSLEAEGNTEAF
J: TRBJ1-1
D: -
V: TRBV11-3

CDR3: ASSSYRGTNTEAF
J: TRBJ1-1
D: TRBD1
V: TRBV11-2

CDR3: ASSALPSGTQY
J: TRBJ2-3
D: -
V: TRBV14

CDR3: ASDSAKTSPLH
J: TRBJ1-6
D: -
V: TRBV2

CDR3: ASSFTGSDYGYT
J: TRBJ1-2
D: -
V: TRBV7-9

CDR3: ASSQDEPGNTEAF
J: TRBJ1-1
D: -
V: TRBV4-1

CDR3: ASSLVDAESYEQY
J: TRBJ2-7
D: -
V: TRBV11-2

CDR3: ASSPGGVNTEAF
J: TRBJ1-1
D: -
V: TRBV18

CDR3: ATGSGVNTEAF
J: TRBJ1-1
D: -
V: TRBV15

CDR3: ASSLEGVEAF
J: TRBJ1-1
D: -
V: TRBV28

CDR3: ASSSKDTQY
J: TRBJ2-3
D: -
V: TRBV5-1

CDR3: ARIPPGKNSGNTIY
J: TRBJ1-3
D: -
V: TRBV19

CDR3: ASSPDRGRMNTEAF
J: TRBJ1-1
D: TRBD1
V: TRBV13

CDR3: ASRRAGNTIY
J: TRBJ1-3
D: -
V: TRBV6-6

CDR3: AWSVGTLAF
J: TRBJ1-1
D: -
V: TRBV30

CDR3: ASSLDTGNTIY
J: TRBJ1-3
D: -
V: TRBV12-3/TRBV12-4

CDR3: ASSSASGGFFQETQY
J: TRBJ2-5
D: TRBD2
V: TRBV13

CDR3: ASRPRDRGLSPLH
J: TRBJ1-6
D: TRBD1
V: TRBV28

CDR3: ASSGLNGRADTDTQY
J: TRBJ2-3
D: -
V: TRBV6-1

CDR3: ASSPGDGYT
J: TRBJ1-2
D: -
V: TRBV18

CDR3: ASSGAGPLGRKLF
J: TRBJ1-4
D: -
V: TRBV11-2

CDR3: ASSPGTGAFVTEAF
J: TRBJ1-1
D: TRBD1
V: TRBV5-1

CDR3: ASSQDSGVGYNEQF
J: TRBJ2-1
D: -
V: TRBV4-1

CDR3: ASSLEGAGANVLT
J: TRBJ2-6
D: -
V: TRBV7-3

CDR3: ALRKEDSTDTQY
J: TRBJ2-3
D: -
V: TRBV10-3

CDR3: ASSQDRAHIYT
J: TRBJ1-2
D: -
V: TRBV5-1

CDR3: ASSPLRQSNQPQH
J: TRBJ1-5
D: -
V: TRBV27

CDR3: ASSLAGGVPNYGYT
J: TRBJ1-2
D: -
V: TRBV5-1

CDR3: ASSLSMTGEQY
J: TRBJ2-7
D: -
V: TRBV7-9

CDR3: ASSQGDLAGRRYNEQF
J: TRBJ2-1
D: TRBD2
V: TRBV4-1

CDR3: ASSVGTSGNEQF
J: TRBJ2-1
D: TRBD2
V: TRBV9

CDR3: ALRQGINQPQH
J: TRBJ1-5
D: TRBD1
V: TRBV28

CDR3: ASSLFAFNGYT
J: TRBJ1-2
D: -
V: TRBV28

CDR3: ASSLGGGDLQETQY
J: TRBJ2-5
D: -
V: TRBV7-9

CDR3: ASSEFALGGYGYT
J: TRBJ1-2
D: -
V: TRBV10-2

CDR3: ASSRQGIPYNSPLH
J: TRBJ1-6
D: TRBD1
V: TRBV27